This is a list of T cell receptor beta chains from one sample in a study of cytomegalovirus exposure and HLA in healthy donors. Data came from immunoSEQ multiplex PCR; TCRdb stores just in-frame clones and leaves some out. Altogether 120,000 to 150,000 clones are present, around 10% being singletons, with the ten largest covering 1.8%. The specimen was PBMCs. These receptors were collected from a male donor in good health and CMV-seronegative. Each CDR3 is given without its conserved first and last residue. D genes are given only for firm matches.

TRBJ1-2,TRBV5-1,NA,ASSLAQGDGYT
TRBJ2-7,TRBV6-1,NA,ASSEAVGVGIIPGGY
TRBJ2-2,TRBV9,TRBD2,ASSVIGRASTGELF
TRBJ2-3,TRBV5-4,NA,ASKGGERTDTQY
TRBJ2-4,TRBV6-6,NA,ASSSGIQY
TRBJ1-5,TRBV2,NA,ASTEGRENQPQH
TRBJ2-7,TRBV5-4,NA,ASSLFGEEGEQY
TRBJ1-1,TRBV7-7,NA,ASSLESGAEAF
TRBJ1-1,TRBV5-1,NA,ASSLAGQGAF
TRBJ2-5,TRBV7-9,NA,ASSPFTSVLETQY
TRBJ2-3,TRBV4-1,NA,ASSQELGLTAHTDTQY
TRBJ2-7,TRBV27,NA,ASSLSRGYSYEQY
TRBJ1-4,TRBV10-3,NA,AIGRGQKGEKLF
TRBJ2-7,TRBV15,TRBD1,ATSRPAGTGFREQY
TRBJ1-2,TRBV5-1,NA,ASSYGQPIGIYGYT
TRBJ2-5,TRBV28,TRBD2,ASTGGLAGGAQETQY
TRBJ2-3,TRBV28,TRBD1,ASSPGQGSYDTQY
NA,TRBV30,NA,AWSAVRHEQY
TRBJ1-5,TRBV6-5,NA,ASSLEGDQPQH
TRBJ2-3,TRBV5-1,NA,ASSPPQGDTQY